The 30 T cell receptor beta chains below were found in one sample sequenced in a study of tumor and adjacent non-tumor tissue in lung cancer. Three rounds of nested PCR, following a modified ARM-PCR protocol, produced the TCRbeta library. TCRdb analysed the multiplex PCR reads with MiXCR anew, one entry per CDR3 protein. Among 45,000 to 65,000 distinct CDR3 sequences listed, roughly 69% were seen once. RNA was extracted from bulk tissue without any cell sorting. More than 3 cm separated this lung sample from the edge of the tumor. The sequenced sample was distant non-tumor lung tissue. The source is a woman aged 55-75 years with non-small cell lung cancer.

Written as DNA, the CDR3 is TGCGGCCTTGAACGCTCGGGGACAGGGAGCGCGCAGTACTTC. This translates into CGLERSGTGSAQYF. The V call is TRBV29-1, the J call TRBJ2-7, with 9 bases identical to TRBD1. Germline V gene data show CDR1 as SQVTM and CDR2 as ANQGSEA. CDR3 length: 14 amino acids.

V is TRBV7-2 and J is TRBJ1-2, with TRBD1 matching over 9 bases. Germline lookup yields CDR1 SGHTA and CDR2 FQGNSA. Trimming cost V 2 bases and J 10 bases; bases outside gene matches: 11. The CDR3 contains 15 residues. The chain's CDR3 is CASSLRVTGQGDYTF. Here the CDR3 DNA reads TGTGCCAGCAGCTTAAGGGTAACGGGACAGGGCGACTACACCTTC.

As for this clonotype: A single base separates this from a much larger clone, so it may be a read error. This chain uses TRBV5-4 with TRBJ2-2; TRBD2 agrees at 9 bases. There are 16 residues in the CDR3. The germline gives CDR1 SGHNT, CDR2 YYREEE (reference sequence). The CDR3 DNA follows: TGTGCCAGCAGCATTTCCGCGGGAGGGCCGGCCGGGGAGCCGTTTTTT. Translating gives CASSISAGGPAGEPFF.

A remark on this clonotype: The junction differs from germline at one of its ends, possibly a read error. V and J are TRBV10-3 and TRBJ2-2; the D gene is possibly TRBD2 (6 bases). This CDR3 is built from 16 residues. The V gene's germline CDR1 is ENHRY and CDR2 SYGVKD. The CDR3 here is CAFSETGTDSLGELFF. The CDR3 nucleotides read TGTGCCTTCAGTGAAACCGGGACTGACTCCTTGGGGGAGCTGTTTTTT.

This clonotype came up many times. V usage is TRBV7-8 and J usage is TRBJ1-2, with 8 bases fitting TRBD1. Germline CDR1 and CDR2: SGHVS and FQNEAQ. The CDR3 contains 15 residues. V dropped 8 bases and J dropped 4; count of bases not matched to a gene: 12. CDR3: CASSSSGQALYGYTF. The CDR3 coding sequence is TGTGCCAGCTCCTCATCGGGACAGGCCCTCTATGGCTACACCTTC. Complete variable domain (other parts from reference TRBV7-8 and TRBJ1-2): GAGVSQSPRYKVAKRGQDVALRCDPISGHVSLFWYQQALGQGPEFLTYFQNEAQLDKSGLPSDRFFAERPEGSVSTLKIQRTQQEDSAVYLCASSSSGQALYGYTFGSGTRLTVV.

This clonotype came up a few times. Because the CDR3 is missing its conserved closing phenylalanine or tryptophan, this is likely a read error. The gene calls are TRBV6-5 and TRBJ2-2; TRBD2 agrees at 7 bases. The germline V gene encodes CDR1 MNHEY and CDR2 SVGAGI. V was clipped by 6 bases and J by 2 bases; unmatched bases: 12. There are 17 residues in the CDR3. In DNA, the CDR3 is TGTGCCAGCAGCCGACTAGCAGGGATCGATAACACCGGGGAGCTGTTTATT. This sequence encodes CASSRLAGIDNTGELFI.

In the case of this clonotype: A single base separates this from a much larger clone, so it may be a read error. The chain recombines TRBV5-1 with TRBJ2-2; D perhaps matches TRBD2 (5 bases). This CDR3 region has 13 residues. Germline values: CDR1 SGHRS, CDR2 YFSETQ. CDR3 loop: CASSFENTGELLF. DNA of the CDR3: TGCGCCAGCAGCTTCGAGAACACCGGGGAGCTGTTATTT.

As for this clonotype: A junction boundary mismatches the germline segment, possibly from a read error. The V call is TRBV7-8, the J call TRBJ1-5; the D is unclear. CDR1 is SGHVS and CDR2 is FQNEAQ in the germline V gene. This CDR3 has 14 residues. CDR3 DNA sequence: TGTGCCAGCAGCTTAGTTTCAAGAAATCAGCACCAGCATTTT. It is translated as CASSLVSRNQHQHF.

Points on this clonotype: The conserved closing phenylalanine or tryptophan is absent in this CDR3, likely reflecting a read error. For the CDR3, the DNA is TGTGCCAGCAGGAGCAGTGGGGGTGATACGCAGTATATT. Translated: CASRSSGGDTQYI. The rearrangement links TRBV6-1 to TRBJ2-3; D tentatively reads TRBD1 or TRBD2 (5 bases each). CDR3 size: 13 residues. CDR1 and CDR2 from the germline V gene are MNHNS and SASEGT. V was trimmed by 6 bases and J by 6 bases, leaving 13 bases between them.

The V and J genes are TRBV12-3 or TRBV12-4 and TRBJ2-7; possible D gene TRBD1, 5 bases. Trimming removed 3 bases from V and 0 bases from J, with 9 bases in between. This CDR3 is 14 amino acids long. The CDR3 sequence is CASSFTGSSYEQYF. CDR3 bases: TGTGCCAGCAGTTTCACAGGAAGCTCCTACGAGCAGTACTTC.

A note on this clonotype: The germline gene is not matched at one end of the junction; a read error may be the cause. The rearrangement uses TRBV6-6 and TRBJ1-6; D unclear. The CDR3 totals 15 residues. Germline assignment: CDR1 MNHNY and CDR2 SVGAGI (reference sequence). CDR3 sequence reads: CASRPPDGYNSPLHF. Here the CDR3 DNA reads TGTGCCAGCAGGCCGCCAGACGGCTATAATTCACCCCTCCACTTC.

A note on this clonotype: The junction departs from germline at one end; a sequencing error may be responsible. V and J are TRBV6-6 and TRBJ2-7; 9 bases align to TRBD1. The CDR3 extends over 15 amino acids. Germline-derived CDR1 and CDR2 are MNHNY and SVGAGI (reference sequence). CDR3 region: CACSHQTGGDYERYF. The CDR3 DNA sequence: TGTGCCTGCAGTCACCAGACAGGGGGAGACTACGAGCGGTACTTC.

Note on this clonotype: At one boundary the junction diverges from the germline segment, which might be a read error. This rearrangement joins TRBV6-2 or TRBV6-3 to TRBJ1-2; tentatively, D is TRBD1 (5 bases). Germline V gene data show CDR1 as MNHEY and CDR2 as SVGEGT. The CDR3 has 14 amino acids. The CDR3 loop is CLSRPLDSYYGFTF. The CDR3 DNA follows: TGTCTCAGCAGACCCCTCGACAGTTACTATGGCTTCACCTTC.

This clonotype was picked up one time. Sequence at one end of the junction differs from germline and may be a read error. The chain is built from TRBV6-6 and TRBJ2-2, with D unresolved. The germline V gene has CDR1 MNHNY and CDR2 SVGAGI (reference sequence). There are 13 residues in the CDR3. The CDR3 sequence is CVSIFANTGELFF. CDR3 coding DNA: TGTGTCAGCATATTCGCGAACACCGGGGAGCTGTTTTTT.

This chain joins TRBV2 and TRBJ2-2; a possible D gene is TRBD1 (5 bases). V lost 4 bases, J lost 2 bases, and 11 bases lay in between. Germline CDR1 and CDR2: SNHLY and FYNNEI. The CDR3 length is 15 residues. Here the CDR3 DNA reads TGTGCCAGCAGTGGGCAGGGCCGTAACACCGGGGAGCTGTTTTTT. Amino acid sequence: CASSGQGRNTGELFF.

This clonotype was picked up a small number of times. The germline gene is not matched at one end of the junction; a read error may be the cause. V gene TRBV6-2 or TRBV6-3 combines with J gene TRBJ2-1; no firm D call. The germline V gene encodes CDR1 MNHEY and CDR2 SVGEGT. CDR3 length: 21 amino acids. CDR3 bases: TGTGCCAGCAGTTACTCGAATTCGTCTTTCCACGGTGCAGACTCCTACAATGAGCAGTTATTC. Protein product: CASSYSNSSFHGADSYNEQLF.

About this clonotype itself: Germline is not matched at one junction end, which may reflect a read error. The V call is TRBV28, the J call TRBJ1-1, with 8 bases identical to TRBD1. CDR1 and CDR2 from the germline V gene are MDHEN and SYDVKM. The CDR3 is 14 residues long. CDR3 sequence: CANSAQGANTEAFF. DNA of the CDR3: TGTGCCAACAGTGCTCAGGGGGCTAACACTGAAGCTTTCTTT.

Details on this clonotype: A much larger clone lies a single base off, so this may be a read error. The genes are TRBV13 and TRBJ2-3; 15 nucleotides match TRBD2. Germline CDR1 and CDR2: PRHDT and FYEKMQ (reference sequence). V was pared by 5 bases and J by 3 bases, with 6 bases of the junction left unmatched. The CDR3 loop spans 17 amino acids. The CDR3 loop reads CASSAGLAGGQTDTQYF. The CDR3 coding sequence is TGTGCCAGCAGCGCCGGACTAGCGGGGGGGCAGACAGATACGCAGTATTTT.

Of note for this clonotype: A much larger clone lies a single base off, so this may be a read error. The CDR3 loop is CSDLPGQGGYGYTF. DNA for the CDR3: TGCAGTGATCTACCCGGACAGGGGGGCTATGGCTACACCTTC. V is TRBV20-1 and J is TRBJ1-2; 10 bases align to TRBD1. The CDR3 is 14 amino acids. V gave up 7 bases and J gave up 4 bases; unmatched junction bases: 9. Per germline, CDR1 DFQATT and CDR2 SNEGSKA (reference sequence).

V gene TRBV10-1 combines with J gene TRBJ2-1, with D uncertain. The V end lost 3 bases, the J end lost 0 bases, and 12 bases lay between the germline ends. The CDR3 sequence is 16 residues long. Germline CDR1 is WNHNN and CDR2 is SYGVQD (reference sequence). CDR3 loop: CASSDSAVSSYNEQFF. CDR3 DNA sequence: TGCGCCAGCAGTGATTCCGCGGTAAGCTCCTACAATGAGCAGTTCTTC.

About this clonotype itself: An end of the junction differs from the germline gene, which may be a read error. CDR3 DNA: TGTGCCAGCAGCCGCCAGGGACTAGCGGGAGGACGGTCCTACAATGAGCTGTTCTTC. Residues: CASSRQGLAGGRSYNELFF. V usage is TRBV11-3 and J usage is TRBJ2-1; 15 nucleotides line up with TRBD2. Germline loops: CDR1 SGHNT, CDR2 YENEEA. The CDR3 sequence is 19 residues long.

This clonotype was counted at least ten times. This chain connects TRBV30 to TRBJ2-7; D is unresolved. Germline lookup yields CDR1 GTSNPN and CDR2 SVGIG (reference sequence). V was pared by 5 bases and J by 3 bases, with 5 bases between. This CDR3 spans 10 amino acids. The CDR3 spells CAWGDYEQYF. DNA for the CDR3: TGTGCCTGGGGAGACTACGAGCAGTACTTC.

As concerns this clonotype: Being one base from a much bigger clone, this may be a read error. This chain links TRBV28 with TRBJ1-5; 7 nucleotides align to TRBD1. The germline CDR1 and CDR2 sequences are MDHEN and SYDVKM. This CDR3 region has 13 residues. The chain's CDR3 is CASSSDRDQLQHF. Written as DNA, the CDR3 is TGTGCCAGCAGTAGCGACAGGGATCAGCTCCAGCATTTT.

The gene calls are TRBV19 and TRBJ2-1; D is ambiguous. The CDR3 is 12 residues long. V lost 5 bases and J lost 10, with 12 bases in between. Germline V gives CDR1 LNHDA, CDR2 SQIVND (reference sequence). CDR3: CASSPGRIEQFF. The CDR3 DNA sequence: TGTGCCAGTAGTCCCGGACGGATAGAGCAGTTCTTC.

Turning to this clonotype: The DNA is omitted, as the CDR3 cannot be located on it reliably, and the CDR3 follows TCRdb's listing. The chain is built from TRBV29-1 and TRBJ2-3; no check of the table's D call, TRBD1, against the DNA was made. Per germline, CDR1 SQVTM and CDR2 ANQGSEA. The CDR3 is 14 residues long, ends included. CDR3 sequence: CSVGAGAGTDTRYF.

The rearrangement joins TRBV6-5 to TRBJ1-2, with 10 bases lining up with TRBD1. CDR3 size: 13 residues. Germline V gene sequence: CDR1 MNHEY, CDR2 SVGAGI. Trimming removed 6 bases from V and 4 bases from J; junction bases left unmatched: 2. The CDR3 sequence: CASSWDRGYGYTF. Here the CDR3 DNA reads TGTGCCAGCAGCTGGGACAGGGGCTATGGCTACACCTTC.

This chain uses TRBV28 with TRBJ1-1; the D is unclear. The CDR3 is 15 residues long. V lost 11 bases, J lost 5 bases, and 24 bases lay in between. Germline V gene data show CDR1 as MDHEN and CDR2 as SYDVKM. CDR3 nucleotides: TGTGCCGACATTTTATTGCCTCCTACCTATACTGAAGCTTTCTTT. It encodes CADILLPPTYTEAFF.

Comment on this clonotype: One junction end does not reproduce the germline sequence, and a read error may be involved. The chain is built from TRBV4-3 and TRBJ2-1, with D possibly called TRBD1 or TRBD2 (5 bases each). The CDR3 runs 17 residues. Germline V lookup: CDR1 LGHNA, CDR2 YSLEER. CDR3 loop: CTSSEGYRDVPYNEQFF. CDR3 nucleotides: TGCACCAGCAGCGAAGGATACCGGGACGTGCCCTACAATGAGCAGTTCTTC.

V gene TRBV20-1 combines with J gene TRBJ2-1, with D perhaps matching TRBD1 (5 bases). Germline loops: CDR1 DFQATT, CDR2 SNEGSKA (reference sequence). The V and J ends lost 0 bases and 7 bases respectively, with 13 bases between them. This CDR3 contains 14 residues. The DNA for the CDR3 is TGCAGTGCTAGAGAGACGACAGAGTGGAATGAGCAGTTCTTC. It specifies CSARETTEWNEQFF.

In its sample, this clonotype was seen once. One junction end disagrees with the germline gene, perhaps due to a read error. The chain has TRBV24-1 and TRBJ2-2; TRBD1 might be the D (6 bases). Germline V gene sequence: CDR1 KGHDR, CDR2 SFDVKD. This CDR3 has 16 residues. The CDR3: CTTSDSRGQRHGELFF. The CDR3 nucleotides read TGTACCACCAGTGATTCGCGCGGACAGCGGCATGGGGAGCTGTTTTTT.